The 6 T cell receptor beta chains below were found in one sample sequenced in a study of T cell responses to AZD1222 COVID-19 vaccine. Profiled with immunoSEQ multiplex PCR; TCRdb holds only in-frame clones, not every one. The sample has roughly 40,000 clones, 88% seen once; the top ten hold just under 25%. Here the sequenced sample was peripheral blood, taken 28 days after the second AZD1222 dose. These receptors were obtained from an adult who received the AZD1222 COVID-19 vaccine.

There are a few counts of this clone. The gene calls are TRBV5-6 and TRBJ1-1; 7 bases agree with TRBD1. The CDR3 consists of 15 residues. With V trimmed by 4 bases and J by 3 bases, 9 bases remained unmatched. CDR1 and CDR2 from the germline V gene are SGHDT and YYEEEE. The CDR3, as DNA: TGTGCCAGCAGCCCGGGGGCCAGGGGGGACACTGAAGCTTTCTTT. Its translation is CASSPGARGDTEAFF.

This chain uses TRBV2 with TRBJ2-3, with TRBD2 matching 11 bases. V lost 11 bases to trimming and J lost 0 bases; unmatched junction nucleotides: 7. Germline V CDR1 and CDR2: SNHLY, FYNNEI. There are 15 residues in the CDR3. This chain's CDR3 is CAGIAGGRSTDTQYF. The CDR3 DNA follows: TGTGCCGGCATAGCGGGGGGGCGGAGCACAGATACGCAGTATTTT.

V usage is TRBV9 and J usage is TRBJ2-5, with D maybe TRBD2 (7 bases). In germline, CDR1 is SGDLS, CDR2 YYNGEE. V was clipped by 3 bases and J by 0 bases, with 15 bases between them. The CDR3 sequence is 16 residues long. The CDR3 DNA reads as TGTGCCAGCAGCGCCCGCGGGGGCCCCAACCAAGAGACCCAGTACTTC. Encoded protein: CASSARGGPNQETQYF.

The rearrangement links TRBV4-3 to TRBJ2-1; D possibly corresponds to TRBD1 (6 bases). Per the germline V gene, CDR1 is LGHNA and CDR2 is YSLEER. The CDR3 sequence is 13 residues long. Trimming left V 10 bases short and J 6 bases short, with 16 bases between. In DNA form, the CDR3 reads TGCGCCACGGCAGGGGCTGGGTCCAATGAGCAGTTCTTC. This codes for CATAGAGSNEQFF.

The genes are TRBV18 and TRBJ2-1; D perhaps matches TRBD2 (6 bases). CDR1 and CDR2 from the germline V gene are KGHSH and LQKENI. CDR3 size: 20 residues. V gave up 0 bases and J gave up 0 bases, with 21 bases separating them. The CDR3 coding sequence is TGTGCCAGCTCACCACCCATTGGTGGTGGAGGGCAGAGCTCCTACAATGAGCAGTTCTTC. The encoded protein is CASSPPIGGGGQSSYNEQFF.

This chain connects TRBV7-9 to TRBJ1-1, with D unresolved. In germline, CDR1 is SEHNR, CDR2 FQNEAQ (reference sequence). V lost 2 bases, J lost 0 bases, and 4 bases lay in between. The CDR3 has 13 residues. CDR3 sequence reads: CASSLSVNTEAFF. The CDR3 DNA reads TGTGCCAGCAGCTTATCCGTGAACACTGAAGCTTTCTTT.